These 16 T cell receptor beta chains were sequenced from one sample in a study of cytomegalovirus exposure and HLA in healthy donors (dated by TCRdb to about 2017). Library generation was performed with the immunoSEQ multiplex PCR assay. The multiplex PCR relied on a mix of 60 forward primers for TCR Vbeta segments and 13 reverse primers for TCR Jbeta segments. TCRdb's version of the immuneACCESS table is confined to in-frame rearrangements and falls short of the full clone set. An unresolved V gene accounts for under half of the shortfall where checked; the remainder is of unknown origin. Counted in this sample were some 200,000 clones; 70% to 80% of them appeared once. The ten largest clones represent around 2.9% of the sample. The specimen was PBMCs. The receptors were sampled from a woman aged 55-75 years in good health and CMV-seropositive.

This chain links TRBV30 with TRBJ2-3, with 11 bases lining up with TRBD2. The CDR3 has 17 residues. After removal of 2 bases from V and 4 bases from J, the junction contained 11 bases not matched to a gene. Germline CDR1 is GTSNPN and CDR2 is SVGIG (reference sequence). CDR3 amino acids: CAWSRGGLADYSDTQYF. The DNA of the CDR3 is TGTGCCTGGAGTAGGGGGGGACTAGCGGACTATTCAGATACGCAGTATTTT.

This clone was recorded only once. The chain uses TRBV28 and TRBJ2-3, with TRBD1 identical over 9 bases. The CDR3 is 16 residues long. Germline CDR1 reads MDHEN; CDR2 reads SYDVKM. The trim removed 6 bases at V and 6 bases at J, leaving 13 bases unmatched. Here the CDR3 reads CASSRPGQGTADTQYF. The CDR3 DNA sequence: TGTGCCAGCAGCCGACCGGGACAGGGAACTGCGGATACGCAGTATTTT.

V and J are TRBV6-4 and TRBJ2-3; D possibly corresponds to TRBD2 (5 bases). The CDR3 is 14 residues long. Per the germline V gene, CDR1 is MRHNA and CDR2 is SNTAGT. With 4 bases removed from V and 2 bases from J, the gap between germline ends came to 10 bases. CDR3 region: CASSAGIYTDTQYF. Here the CDR3 DNA reads TGTGCCAGCAGTGCCGGGATCTACACAGATACGCAGTATTTT.

The chain has TRBV19 and TRBJ2-1; no clear D. This CDR3 has 15 amino acids. Germline V gene lookup returns CDR1 LNHDA and CDR2 SQIVND (reference sequence). Trimming stripped 11 bases from V and 1 base from J, with 18 bases between. The CDR3 here is CAVRGRGTSYNEQFF. The CDR3 DNA follows: TGTGCCGTTAGAGGCCGCGGTACTTCCTACAATGAGCAGTTCTTC.

V usage is TRBV7-6 and J usage is TRBJ1-3, with 7 nucleotides matching TRBD1. The junction had 1 base not matched to a gene; V was cut back by 3 bases and J by 5 bases. Looked up from germline, CDR1 is SGHVS and CDR2 is FNYEAQ. The CDR3 extends over 13 amino acids. The CDR3 loop is CASSLDRRNTIYF. CDR3 coding DNA: TGTGCCAGCAGCTTGGACAGGAGAAACACCATATATTTT. The whole variable domain, filled in from reference TRBV7-6 and TRBJ1-3, reads GAGVSQSPRYKVTKRGQDVALRCDPISGHVSLYWYRQALGQGPEFLTYFNYEAQQDKSGLPNDRFSAERPEGSISTLTIQRTEQRDSAMYRCASSLDRRNTIYFGEGSWLTVV.

About this clone: Distinct nucleotide sequences in the sample also encode this CDR3. V gene TRBV5-4 combines with J gene TRBJ2-1, with D uncertain. With 4 bases removed from V and 0 bases from J, the gap between germline ends came to 11 bases. This CDR3 is built from 15 residues. In germline, CDR1 is SGHNT, CDR2 YYREEE (reference sequence). This CDR3 is CASSLDPSSYNEQFF. The CDR3, as DNA: TGTGCCAGCAGCCTAGATCCGAGCTCCTACAATGAGCAGTTCTTC.

Comment on this clone: Distinct nucleotide sequences in the sample also encode this CDR3. This rearrangement joins TRBV11-2 to TRBJ2-3; 12 bases match TRBD2. Germline V gene data show CDR1 as SGHAT and CDR2 as FQNNGV. The CDR3 spans 15 residues. V lost 5 bases, J lost 1 base, and 1 base stayed unmatched. The CDR3 spells CASSRLAGGTDTQYF. CDR3 nucleotides: TGTGCCAGCAGCCGACTAGCGGGGGGCACAGATACGCAGTATTTT.

The chain employs TRBV7-2 and TRBJ1-2, with D possibly TRBD1 on 6 matching bases. The CDR3 has 18 residues. Trimming shortened V by 1 base and J by 5 bases, and 23 bases separated the two germline ends. The germline V gene encodes CDR1 SGHTA and CDR2 FQGNSA. The CDR3 sequence is CASSLEGGGELRLYGYTF. CDR3 DNA: TGTGCCAGCAGCTTAGAGGGAGGGGGGGAGCTACGACTTTATGGCTACACCTTC.

The chain carries TRBV5-1 and TRBJ2-2, with 10 bases identical to TRBD1. The CDR3 length is 16 residues. Trimming cost V 1 base and J 4 bases; bases outside gene matches: 4. In germline, CDR1 is SGHRS, CDR2 YFSETQ. CDR3 DNA: TGCGCCAGCAGCTTGTCTCGGACAGGGGGCACCGGGGAGCTGTTTTTT. Amino acid sequence: CASSLSRTGGTGELFF.

This clone came up once. The V and J genes are TRBV28 and TRBJ1-5; no reliable D call. Trimming removed 3 bases from V and 6 bases from J, with 6 bases in between. Germline CDR1 and CDR2: MDHEN and SYDVKM. CDR3 length: 12 residues. The CDR3 nucleotides are TGTGCCAGCAGTTTTGGCAGTCAGCCCCAGCATTTT. Encoded protein: CASSFGSQPQHF.

This rearrangement joins TRBV28 to TRBJ2-4; 8 bases align to TRBD2. V trimming: 6 bases; J trimming: 8 bases; junction bases outside the gene matches: 9. Germline CDR1 MDHEN, CDR2 SYDVKM. This CDR3 is built from 14 residues. The CDR3 sequence is CASSSRGGGDIQYF. The CDR3 DNA is TGTGCCAGCAGCAGTCGGGGGGGCGGGGACATTCAGTACTTC.

A few counts support this clone. The chain joins TRBV6-6 to TRBJ1-2; D is ambiguous. From germline, CDR1 is MNHNY and CDR2 SVGAGI (reference sequence). V was shortened by 5 bases and J by 6 bases, with 7 bases between the two germline ends. The CDR3 has 11 amino acids. As DNA, the CDR3 is TGTGCCAGCAGTATCGGGAATGGCTACACCTTC. This encodes CASSIGNGYTF.

The J gene is TRBJ2-5, the V gene TRBV11-2; D unclear. CDR3 size: 15 residues. V lost 4 bases to trimming and J lost 1 base, with 13 bases between them. Per the germline V gene, CDR1 is SGHAT and CDR2 is FQNNGV. Written as DNA, the CDR3 is TGTGCCAGCAGCTCCCTAATTGGAGTCCAAGAGACCCAGTACTTC. Residues: CASSSLIGVQETQYF.

The rearrangement uses TRBV11-2 and TRBJ2-7, with TRBD2 identical over 7 bases. Looked up from germline, CDR1 is SGHAT and CDR2 is FQNNGV. The V segment lost 5 bases and the J segment 2 bases; nucleotides outside the gene matches: 6. The CDR3 extends over 14 amino acids. The CDR3 region is CASSPSSGAYEQYF. In nucleotides, the CDR3 is TGTGCCAGCAGCCCCTCTAGCGGTGCCTACGAGCAGTACTTC.

About this clone itself: In the same sample, other DNA sequences code for this CDR3. The J gene is TRBJ2-7, the V gene TRBV5-4; possible D gene TRBD1, 6 bases. The V end lost 4 bases, the J end lost 2 bases, and 10 bases lay between the germline ends. CDR3 length equals 13 residues. Germline CDR1 reads SGHNT; CDR2 reads YYREEE (reference sequence). The CDR3 DNA follows: TGTGCCAGCAGCCTGGACAGCACCTACGAGCAGTACTTC. Protein: CASSLDSTYEQYF.

The rearrangement joins TRBV12-5 to TRBJ2-5; no clear D gene. The J call is doubtful: the DNA matches TRBJ2-7 better. Germline CDR1 and CDR2: LGHNT and FRNRAP. The CDR3 sequence is 12 residues long. This CDR3 reads CASGFSSYEQYF. CDR3 DNA: TGTGCTAGTGGTTTTTCCTCCTACGAGCAGTACTTC.